This is a list of T cell receptor beta chains from one sample in a study of OX40 agonist ivuxolimab in advanced cancers. Assay: immunoSEQ multiplex PCR; the TCRdb copy retains only in-frame clones and omits some. The table has some 76,000 clones, 75% to 90% seen once. The material was CD4+ or CD8+ T cells sorted from blood, obtained in a trial of the OX40 agonist ivuxolimab. These receptors were collected from an adult with an advanced solid tumor such as melanoma, head and neck, liver or kidney cancer. Each CDR3 is given without its conserved first and last residue.

11	TRBV10-2	TRBJ1-1	ASRDRVDTEAF
11	TRBV2	TRBJ1-1	ASSGNGVTEAF
11	TRBV7-3	TRBJ1-1	ASSTRQATEAF
11	TRBV7-3	TRBJ1-2	ASSQWGLEGYT
10	TRBV7-9	TRBJ1-2	ATYLINYGYT
11	TRBV19	TRBJ1-2	ASSIVVNYGYT
11	TRBV19	TRBJ1-5	ASSIEGYQPQH
11	TRBV7-8	TRBJ2-7	ASSSGTGYEQY
13	TRBV2	TRBJ1-1	ASIGVGRLNTEAF
18	TRBV4-2	TRBJ2-1	ASSQEGEGTSGEQYNEQF
14	TRBV19	TRBJ2-1	ASSIYRGLSYNEQF
11	TRBV6-5	TRBJ2-1	ASSWTSGSEQF
13	TRBV28	TRBJ1-6	ASSLGTQDNSPLH
11	TRBV9	TRBJ2-2	ASSVAVHGELF
17	TRBV18	TRBJ2-7	ASSLTAGTSGRGIYEQY
13	TRBV6-5	TRBJ1-1	ASSRPGRLNTEAF
13	TRBV4-2	TRBJ1-1	ASSQIQAGHTEAF
13	TRBV11-3	TRBJ2-7	ASSSRTSETYEQY
16	TRBV27	TRBJ2-6	ASSLSLSTLSGANVLT
10	TRBV4-1	TRBJ2-3	ASSQVAEAQY
11	TRBV27	TRBJ2-5	ASSLTSGETQY
15	TRBV9	TRBJ2-2	ASSPLGTGGWAGELF
12	TRBV4-2	TRBJ2-1	ASSLPDRAGEQF
12	TRBV11-3	TRBJ2-1	ASSPGLAGSEQF
14	TRBV11-2	TRBJ2-1	ASSSGGGAMYNEQF
11	TRBV13	TRBJ2-7	ASSLGRPYEQY
13	TRBV4-1	TRBJ1-2	ASSQTWTGGYGYT
11	TRBV7-2	TRBJ1-1	ASSFRGGTEAF